The T cell receptor beta chain described here comes from a study of T-cell reconstitution after alpha-beta-depleted transplantation in children. Preparing the TCRbeta library involved the use of unique molecular identifiers. A single record per CDR3 protein comes from TCRdb applying MiXCR to the PCR reads. The table has around 700,000 distinct CDR3 sequences, around 14% seen once; the top ten hold around 0.8%. This clonotype was sampled from a girl aged 2-10 years with congenital amegakaryocytic thrombocytopenia, due to receive a stem cell transplant. Material: PBMCs, obtained before TCRalphabeta/CD19-depleted stem cell transplant.

The CDR3 region is CASSLVEGRGTQYF. Written as DNA, the CDR3 is TGTGCCAGCAGCTTAGTCGAGGGCAGAGGGACCCAGTACTTC. This chain joins TRBV7-3 and TRBJ2-5; TRBD2 might be the D (5 bases). This CDR3 spans 14 amino acids. Between the trimmed V and J ends, which lost 2 bases and 7 bases, there was a span of 14 bases. The germline V gene encodes CDR1 SGHTA and CDR2 FQGTGA.